What follows are 24 T cell receptor beta chains derived from one specimen sequenced in a study of blood T cell repertoires in COVID-19 (dated by TCRdb to about 2020). Libraries came from the immunoSEQ multiplex PCR assay. TCRdb holds this immuneACCESS table with in-frame rearrangements only. Some clones are missing; in checked studies, unresolved V genes explain under half, and the rest has no known cause. Within this sample are about 140,000 clones, with 80% to 90% of them counted one time only. The top ten hold roughly 3.4% of the sample. Input material: PBMCs or T cells enriched from blood (not recorded which). The receptor source for this set is a woman between 50 and 59 years old with acute COVID-19.

The rearrangement uses TRBV24-1 and TRBJ2-1; TRBD2 aligns across 10 bases. V shed 5 bases and J 4 bases; nucleotides not matched to a gene: 1. The CDR3 contains 14 residues. Germline loops: CDR1 KGHDR, CDR2 SFDVKD. The CDR3 sequence: CATSGTSGYNEQFF. The CDR3 DNA sequence: TGTGCCACCAGTGGGACTAGCGGTTACAATGAGCAGTTCTTC.

This rearrangement joins TRBV10-3 to TRBJ1-1; D gene unclear. The germline gives CDR1 ENHRY, CDR2 SYGVKD. V lost 5 bases and J lost 2, with 3 bases in between. The CDR3 totals 11 residues. As DNA, the CDR3 is TGTGCCATCAGTACAAACACTGAAGCTTTCTTT. Translating gives CAISTNTEAFF.

The chain recombines TRBV4-1 with TRBJ2-1, with 13 bases aligning to TRBD2. The V and J ends lost 0 bases and 7 bases, in that order; junction bases with no gene match: 3. The CDR3 loop spans 16 amino acids. Germline lookup yields CDR1 MGHRA and CDR2 YSYEKL. The CDR3 is CASSQELAGGRNEQFF. The CDR3 DNA reads as TGCGCCAGCAGCCAAGAACTAGCGGGAGGGCGGAATGAGCAGTTCTTC.

The chain links TRBV7-2 to TRBJ2-7, with 10 bases lining up with TRBD2. The germline V gene has CDR1 SGHTA and CDR2 FQGNSA. V was pared by 6 bases and J by 5 bases, with 13 bases of the junction left unmatched. The CDR3 loop spans 16 amino acids. This CDR3 reads CASRTRTSGARNEQYF. The DNA for the CDR3 is TGTGCCAGCAGAACCCGGACTAGCGGAGCAAGGAACGAGCAGTACTTC. Together with reference TRBV7-2 and TRBJ2-7, the CDR3 gives the full variable domain: GAGVSQSPSNKVTEKGKDVELRCDPISGHTALYWYRQSLGQGLEFLIYFQGNSAPDKSGLPSDRFSAERTGGSVSTLTIQRTQQEDSAVYLCASRTRTSGARNEQYFGPGTRLTVT.

The chain has TRBV5-1 and TRBJ2-7; tentatively, D is TRBD1 (6 bases). Trimming took off 4 bases at V and 7 bases at J, with 21 bases between the two ends. The CDR3 consists of 15 residues. Germline V gene sequence: CDR1 SGHRS, CDR2 YFSETQ. The CDR3 protein is CASSTHREPPWEQYF. In DNA form, the CDR3 reads TGCGCCAGCAGCACCCACAGGGAACCTCCTTGGGAGCAGTACTTC.

The chain joins TRBV6-5 to TRBJ1-2; tentative D call: TRBD1 (6 bases). The ends were cut back, 2 bases at V and 1 base at J, with 11 bases in the middle. The CDR3 has 15 amino acids. CDR1 and CDR2 (germline): MNHEY, SVGAGI. CDR3 DNA: TGTGCCAGCAGTTACGAGGGCAGGGGTAACTATGGCTACACCTTC. Amino acid sequence: CASSYEGRGNYGYTF.

The chain couples TRBV10-1 to TRBJ1-2, with TRBD1 matching over 9 bases. Germline CDR1 is WNHNN and CDR2 is SYGVQD (reference sequence). The CDR3 extends over 12 amino acids. Trimming took 10 bases from V and 10 from J; bases not matched to a gene: 10. For the CDR3, the DNA is TGCGCCAACTTCTGGGACAGGGTGCCCTACACCTTC. It is translated as CANFWDRVPYTF.

The chain is built from TRBV7-8 and TRBJ1-1; D not resolved. V lost 7 bases and J 1 base, leaving 16 bases between the germline ends. Germline-derived CDR1 and CDR2 are SGHVS and FQNEAQ. The CDR3 is 15 amino acids. In DNA form, the CDR3 reads TGTGCCAGCACCCCGCCCGGTACTAAGAACACTGAAGCTTTCTTT. This gives the protein CASTPPGTKNTEAFF.

The chain employs TRBV3-1 (or the pseudogene TRBV3-2) and TRBJ2-7, with D perhaps TRBD2 (5 bases). V lost 5 bases and J 4 bases, leaving 9 bases between the germline ends. This CDR3 region has 12 residues. Per germline, CDR1 LGHDT and CDR2 YNNKEL (reference sequence). The CDR3 nucleotides are TGTGCCAGCAGCTACGGGGTTTACGAGCAGTACTTC. Its translation: CASSYGVYEQYF.

The chain carries TRBV6-1 and TRBJ2-3; 7 positions agree with TRBD2. The CDR3 extends over 16 amino acids. CDR1 and CDR2 from the germline V gene are MNHNS and SASEGT. The V segment lost 2 bases and the J segment 0 bases; nucleotides outside the gene matches: 5. The CDR3 reads CASSEMSSGSTDTQYF. The CDR3 region has the DNA TGTGCCAGCAGTGAAATGAGTAGCGGGAGCACAGATACGCAGTATTTT.

This clone was detected a few times. The chain's CDR3 is CASSPRSGTGAQPQHF. The DNA for the CDR3 is TGTGCCAGCAGCCCCAGATCCGGGACAGGGGCTCAGCCCCAGCATTTT. The chain combines TRBV7-2 with TRBJ1-5; 10 bases match TRBD1. This CDR3 is 16 amino acids long. The germline CDR1 and CDR2 sequences are SGHTA and FQGNSA. Trimming at V came to 5 bases and at J to 6 bases, leaving 10 bases not matched to a gene. Full variable domain (remainder filled in from reference TRBV7-2 and TRBJ1-5): GAGVSQSPSNKVTEKGKDVELRCDPISGHTALYWYRQSLGQGLEFLIYFQGNSAPDKSGLPSDRFSAERTGGSVSTLTIQRTQQEDSAVYLCASSPRSGTGAQPQHFGDGTRLSIL.

The chain links TRBV5-4 to TRBJ2-3; 9 bases line up with TRBD2. This CDR3 is 15 amino acids long. Germline V gives CDR1 SGHNT, CDR2 YYREEE (reference sequence). J lost 5 bases, V lost 1 base, and 5 bases had no gene match. CDR3 sequence (DNA): TGTGCCAGCAGCTTGTTAGCGGGAGCCAAAGATACGCAGTATTTT. Protein product: CASSLLAGAKDTQYF.

The CDR3 loop reads CASSLAYEQYF. In nucleotides, the CDR3 is TGTGCCAGCAGCTTGGCATACGAGCAGTACTTC. V is TRBV11-2 and J is TRBJ2-7, with D uncertain. Looked up from germline, CDR1 is SGHAT and CDR2 is FQNNGV. The CDR3 length is 11 residues. V lost 3 bases and J lost 4, with 4 bases in between.

The V gene is TRBV3-1 (or the pseudogene TRBV3-2), the J gene TRBJ2-1, with 9 bases matching TRBD2. Germline V gene sequence: CDR1 LGHDT, CDR2 YNNKEL (reference sequence). This CDR3 is 14 amino acids long. Germline trimming cut 3 bases from V and 7 bases from J; bases unmatched to any gene: 4. The CDR3 sequence: CASSQAGGWNEQFF. CDR3 coding DNA: TGTGCCAGCAGCCAGGCGGGAGGGTGGAATGAGCAGTTCTTC.

The V and J genes are TRBV7-8 and TRBJ1-5, with D tentatively TRBD1 (5 bases). V dropped 7 bases and J dropped 2 bases, with 12 bases sitting between them. The CDR3 length is 14 residues. CDR1 is SGHVS, CDR2 FQNEAQ, per germline. In DNA form, the CDR3 reads TGTGCCAGCAACGCCGCGGGGGGCAATCAGCCCCAGCATTTT. This translates into CASNAAGGNQPQHF.

The chain recombines TRBV9 with TRBJ2-7; 12 bases line up with TRBD1. The length of the CDR3 is 15 residues. Per germline, CDR1 SGDLS and CDR2 YYNGEE. V shed 4 bases, J shed 6 bases, and the junction held 8 bases outside the gene matches. CDR3 nucleotides: TGTGCCAGCAGCCCAACCGGGACAGGGGGCCTCGAGCAGTACTTC. Protein: CASSPTGTGGLEQYF.

The chain joins TRBV10-3 to TRBJ2-1; the match to TRBD2 covers 7 bases. Germline CDR1 is ENHRY and CDR2 is SYGVKD. V lost 6 bases to trimming and J lost 0 bases; unmatched junction nucleotides: 8. The CDR3 sequence is 16 residues long. CDR3 sequence reads: CAISSWEGPSYNEQFF. The CDR3 DNA is TGTGCCATCAGCTCCTGGGAGGGGCCCTCCTACAATGAGCAGTTCTTC.

The chain employs TRBV3-1 (or the pseudogene TRBV3-2) and TRBJ2-5; D may be TRBD1 (6 bases). CDR3 size: 16 residues. Germline CDR1 reads LGHDT; CDR2 reads YNNKEL (reference sequence). Trimming cost V 0 bases and J 2 bases, with 13 bases left between them. CDR3 sequence (DNA): TGTGCCAGCAGCCAAGAAGGGCTTACAGGGCAAGAGACCCAGTACTTC. Encoded protein: CASSQEGLTGQETQYF.

The chain has TRBV10-1 and TRBJ2-2, with D perhaps TRBD2 (6 bases). V lost 2 bases to trimming and J lost 8 bases, with 24 bases between them. From germline, CDR1 is WNHNN and CDR2 SYGVQD (reference sequence). CDR3 size: 18 residues. The CDR3 sequence is CASSEITPGSGGAGELFF. The CDR3 coding sequence is TGCGCCAGCAGTGAGATCACCCCGGGTAGCGGAGGGGCAGGGGAGCTGTTTTTT.

V and J are TRBV18 and TRBJ2-3; D is possibly TRBD2 (5 bases). CDR3 size: 13 residues. V was clipped by 4 bases and J by 6 bases, with 11 bases between them. Per germline, CDR1 KGHSH and CDR2 LQKENI. CDR3 amino acids: CASSLGLPDTQYF. The CDR3, as DNA: TGTGCCAGCTCACTCGGACTTCCGGATACGCAGTATTTT.

The chain is built from TRBV19 and TRBJ2-2; D possibly corresponds to TRBD2 (6 bases). The CDR3 has 17 residues. CDR1 is LNHDA and CDR2 is SQIVND in the germline V gene (reference sequence). Trimming cost V 5 bases and J 6 bases, with 22 bases left between them. This CDR3 reads CASSSLDTGGEAGELFF. The CDR3 DNA follows: TGTGCCAGTAGTTCCCTTGACACCGGAGGGGAGGCCGGGGAGCTGTTTTTT.

In this sample, this clone turned up a few times. The chain recombines TRBV12-3 or TRBV12-4 with TRBJ2-1; D may be TRBD2 (5 bases). The CDR3 extends over 13 amino acids. V was cut by 3 bases and J by 6 bases, with 9 bases left in between. CDR3 nucleotides: TGTGCCAGCAGTTTGGTACGGGGCAATGAGCAGTTCTTC. Translating gives CASSLVRGNEQFF.

The J gene is TRBJ1-2, the V gene TRBV7-2; 10 bases are a match to TRBD1. Looked up from germline, CDR1 is SGHTA and CDR2 is FQGNSA. After removal of 1 base from V and 8 bases from J, the junction contained 10 bases not matched to a gene. CDR3 length: 16 amino acids. The CDR3 protein is CASSLDGTGVRYGYTF. CDR3 sequence (DNA): TGTGCCAGCAGCTTAGATGGGACAGGGGTTCGGTACGGCTACACCTTC. The whole variable domain, remainder taken from reference TRBV7-2 and TRBJ1-2, is GAGVSQSPSNKVTEKGKDVELRCDPISGHTALYWYRQSLGQGLEFLIYFQGNSAPDKSGLPSDRFSAERTGGSVSTLTIQRTQQEDSAVYLCASSLDGTGVRYGYTFGSGTRLTVV.

This chain joins TRBV29-1 and TRBJ2-7; D might be TRBD2 (6 bases). Germline V CDR1 and CDR2: SQVTM, ANQGSEA. V lost 6 bases and J lost 2, with 11 bases in between. CDR3 length equals 12 residues. This CDR3 reads CSVFGGTYEQYF. The CDR3 DNA is TGCAGCGTCTTTGGAGGGACCTACGAGCAGTACTTC.